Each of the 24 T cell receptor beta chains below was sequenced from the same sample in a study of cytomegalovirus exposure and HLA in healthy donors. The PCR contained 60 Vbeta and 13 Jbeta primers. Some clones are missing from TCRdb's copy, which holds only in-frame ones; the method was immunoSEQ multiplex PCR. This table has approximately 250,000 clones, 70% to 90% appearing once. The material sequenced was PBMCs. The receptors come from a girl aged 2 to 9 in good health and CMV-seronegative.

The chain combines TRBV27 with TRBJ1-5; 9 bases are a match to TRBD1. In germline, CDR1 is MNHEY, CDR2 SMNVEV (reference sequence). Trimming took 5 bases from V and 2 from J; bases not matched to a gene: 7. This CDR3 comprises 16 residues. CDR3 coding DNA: TGTGCCAGCAGTCTCGGGACAGGGCAAGGCAATCAGCCCCAGCATTTT. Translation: CASSLGTGQGNQPQHF.

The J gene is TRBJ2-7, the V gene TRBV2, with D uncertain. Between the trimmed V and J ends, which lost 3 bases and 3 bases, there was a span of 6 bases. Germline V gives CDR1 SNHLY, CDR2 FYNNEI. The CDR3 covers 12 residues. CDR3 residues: CASSEYSYEQYF. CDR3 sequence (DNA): TGTGCCAGCAGTGAGTACAGCTACGAGCAGTACTTC. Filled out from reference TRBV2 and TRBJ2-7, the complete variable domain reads EPEVTQTPSHQVTQMGQEVILRCVPISNHLYFYWYRQILGQKVEFLVSFYNNEISEKSEIFDDQFSVERPDGSNFTLKIRSTKLEDSAMYFCASSEYSYEQYFGPGTRLTVT.

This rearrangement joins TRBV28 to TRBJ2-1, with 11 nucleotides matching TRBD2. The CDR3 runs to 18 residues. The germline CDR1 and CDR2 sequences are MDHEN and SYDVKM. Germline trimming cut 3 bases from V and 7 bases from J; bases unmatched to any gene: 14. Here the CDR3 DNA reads TGTGCCAGCAGTTTGTTTAATAAGGGTCTAGCGGGAGGTAATGAGCAGTTCTTC. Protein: CASSLFNKGLAGGNEQFF.

The DNA of the CDR3 is TGTGCCAGCAGACCCAGGGGAAAGACCCAGTACTTC. Translated, it gives CASRPRGKTQYF. The chain carries TRBV6-5 and TRBJ2-5; weak D call: TRBD1 (6 bases). The CDR3 length is 12 residues. The V and J ends lost 6 bases and 6 bases respectively, with 11 bases between them. Per the germline V gene, CDR1 is MNHEY and CDR2 is SVGAGI.

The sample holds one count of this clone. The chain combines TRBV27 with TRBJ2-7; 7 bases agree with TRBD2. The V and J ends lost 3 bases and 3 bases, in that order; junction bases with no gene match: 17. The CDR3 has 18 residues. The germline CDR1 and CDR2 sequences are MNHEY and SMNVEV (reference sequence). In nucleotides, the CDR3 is TGTGCCAGCAGTTTCGGTTCTAGCGGACTCCTTACGGGCTACGAGCAGTACTTC. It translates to CASSFGSSGLLTGYEQYF.

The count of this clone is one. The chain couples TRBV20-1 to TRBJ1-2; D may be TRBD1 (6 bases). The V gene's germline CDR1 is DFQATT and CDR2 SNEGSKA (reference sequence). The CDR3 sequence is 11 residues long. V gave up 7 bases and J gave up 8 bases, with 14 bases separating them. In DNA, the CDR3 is TGCAGTGGAGGGGGTGTGAGGGGCTACACCTTC. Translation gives CSGGGVRGYTF.

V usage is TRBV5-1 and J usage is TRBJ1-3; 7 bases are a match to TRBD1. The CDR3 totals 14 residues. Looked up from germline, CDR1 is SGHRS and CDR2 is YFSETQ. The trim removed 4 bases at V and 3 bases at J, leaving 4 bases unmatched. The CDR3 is CASSEGTDGNTIYF. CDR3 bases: TGCGCCAGCAGCGAGGGGACAGATGGAAACACCATATATTTT.

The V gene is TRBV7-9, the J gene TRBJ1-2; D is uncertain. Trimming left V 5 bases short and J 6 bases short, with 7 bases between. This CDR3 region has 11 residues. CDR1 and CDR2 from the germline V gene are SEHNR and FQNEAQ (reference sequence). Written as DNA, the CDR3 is TGTGCCAGCAGCCCTCAGGATGGCTACACCTTC. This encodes CASSPQDGYTF.

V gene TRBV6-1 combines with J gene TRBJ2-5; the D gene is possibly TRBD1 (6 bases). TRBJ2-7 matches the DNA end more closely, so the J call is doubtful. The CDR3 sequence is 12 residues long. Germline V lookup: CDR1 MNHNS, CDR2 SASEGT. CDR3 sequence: CASSWLGGEQYF. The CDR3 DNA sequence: TGTGCCAGCAGTTGGCTAGGGGGCGAGCAGTACTTC.

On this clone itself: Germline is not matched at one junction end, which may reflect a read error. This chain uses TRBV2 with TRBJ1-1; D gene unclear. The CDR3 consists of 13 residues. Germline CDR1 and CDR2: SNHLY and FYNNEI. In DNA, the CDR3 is TGCCCTAGTAGCGGCCGCATGAACACTGAAGCTTTCTTT. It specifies CPSSGRMNTEAFF.

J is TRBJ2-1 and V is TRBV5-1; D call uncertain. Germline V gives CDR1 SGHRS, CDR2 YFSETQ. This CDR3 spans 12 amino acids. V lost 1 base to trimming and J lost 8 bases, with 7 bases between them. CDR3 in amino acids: CASSLSVDEQFF. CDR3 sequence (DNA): TGCGCCAGCAGCTTGTCAGTGGATGAGCAGTTCTTC.

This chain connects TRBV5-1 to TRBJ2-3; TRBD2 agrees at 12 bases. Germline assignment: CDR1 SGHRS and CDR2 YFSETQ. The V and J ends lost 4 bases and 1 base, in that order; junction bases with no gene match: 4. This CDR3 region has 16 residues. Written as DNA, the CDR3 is TGCGCCAGCAGCCGACGGACTAGCGGGGGCACAGATACGCAGTATTTT. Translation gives CASSRRTSGGTDTQYF.

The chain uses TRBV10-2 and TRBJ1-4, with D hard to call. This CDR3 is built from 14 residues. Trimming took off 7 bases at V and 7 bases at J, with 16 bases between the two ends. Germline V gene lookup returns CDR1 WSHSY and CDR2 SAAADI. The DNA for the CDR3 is TGCGCCAGCACCACCGGACGGGGTAGTGAAAAACTGTTTTTT. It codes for CASTTGRGSEKLFF.

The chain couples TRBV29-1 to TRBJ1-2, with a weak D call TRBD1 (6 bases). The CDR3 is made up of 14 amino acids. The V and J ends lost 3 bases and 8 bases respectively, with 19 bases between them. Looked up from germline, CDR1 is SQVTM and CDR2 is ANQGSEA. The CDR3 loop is CSVDPFGGARGYTF. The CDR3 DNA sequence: TGCAGCGTTGACCCCTTTGGGGGGGCGAGGGGCTACACCTTC.

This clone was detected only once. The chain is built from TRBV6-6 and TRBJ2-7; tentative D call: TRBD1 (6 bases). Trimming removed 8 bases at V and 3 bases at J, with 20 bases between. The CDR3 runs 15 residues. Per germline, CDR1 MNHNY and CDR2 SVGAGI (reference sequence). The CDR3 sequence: CASQPSYRAGYEQYF. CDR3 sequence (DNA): TGTGCCAGCCAACCTTCCTACAGGGCAGGCTACGAGCAGTACTTC.

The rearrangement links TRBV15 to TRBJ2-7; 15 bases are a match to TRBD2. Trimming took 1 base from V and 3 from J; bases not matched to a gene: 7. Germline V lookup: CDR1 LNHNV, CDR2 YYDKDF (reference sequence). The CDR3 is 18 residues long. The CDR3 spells CATSRVGLAGGIDYEQYF. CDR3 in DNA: TGTGCCACCAGCAGAGTGGGACTAGCGGGAGGTATAGACTACGAGCAGTACTTC.

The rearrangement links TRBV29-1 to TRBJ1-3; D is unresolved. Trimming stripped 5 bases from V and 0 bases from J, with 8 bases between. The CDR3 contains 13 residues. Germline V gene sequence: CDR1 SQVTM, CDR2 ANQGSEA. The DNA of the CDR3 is TGCAGCGTTCTAAAACTCTCTGGAAACACCATATATTTT. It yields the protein CSVLKLSGNTIYF.

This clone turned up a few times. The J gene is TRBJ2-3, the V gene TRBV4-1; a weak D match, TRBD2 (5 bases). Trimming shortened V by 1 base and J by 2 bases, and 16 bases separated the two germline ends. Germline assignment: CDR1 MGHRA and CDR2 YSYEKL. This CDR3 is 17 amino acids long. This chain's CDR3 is CASSQVGPGFPTDTQYF. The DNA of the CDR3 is TGCGCCAGCAGCCAAGTTGGGCCGGGATTCCCCACAGATACGCAGTATTTT.

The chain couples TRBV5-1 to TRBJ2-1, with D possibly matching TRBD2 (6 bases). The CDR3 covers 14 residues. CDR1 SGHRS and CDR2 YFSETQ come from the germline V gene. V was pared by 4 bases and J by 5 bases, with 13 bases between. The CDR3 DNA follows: TGCGCCAGCAGCCCAAGGACTAACCACAATGAGCAGTTCTTC. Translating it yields CASSPRTNHNEQFF.

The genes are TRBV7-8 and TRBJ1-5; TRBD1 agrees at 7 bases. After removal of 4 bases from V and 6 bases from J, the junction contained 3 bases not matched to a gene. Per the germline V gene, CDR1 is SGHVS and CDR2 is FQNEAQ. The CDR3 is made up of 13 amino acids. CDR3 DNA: TGTGCCAGCAGCTGGGGACAGAGTCAGCCCCAGCATTTT. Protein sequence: CASSWGQSQPQHF. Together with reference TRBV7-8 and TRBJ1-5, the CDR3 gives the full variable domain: GAGVSQSPRYKVAKRGQDVALRCDPISGHVSLFWYQQALGQGPEFLTYFQNEAQLDKSGLPSDRFFAERPEGSVSTLKIQRTQQEDSAVYLCASSWGQSQPQHFGDGTRLSIL.

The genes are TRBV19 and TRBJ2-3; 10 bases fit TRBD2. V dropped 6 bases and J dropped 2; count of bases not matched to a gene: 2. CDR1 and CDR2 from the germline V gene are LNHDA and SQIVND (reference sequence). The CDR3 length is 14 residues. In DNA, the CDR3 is TGTGCCAGTAGCGGGACTAGCGTCACAGATACGCAGTATTTT. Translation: CASSGTSVTDTQYF.

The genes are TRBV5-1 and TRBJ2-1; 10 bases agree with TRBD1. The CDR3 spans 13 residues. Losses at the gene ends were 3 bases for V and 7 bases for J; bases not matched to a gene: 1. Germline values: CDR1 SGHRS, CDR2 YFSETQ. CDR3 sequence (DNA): TGCGCCAGCAGCTCGGGACAGGGGAATGAGCAGTTCTTC. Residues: CASSSGQGNEQFF.

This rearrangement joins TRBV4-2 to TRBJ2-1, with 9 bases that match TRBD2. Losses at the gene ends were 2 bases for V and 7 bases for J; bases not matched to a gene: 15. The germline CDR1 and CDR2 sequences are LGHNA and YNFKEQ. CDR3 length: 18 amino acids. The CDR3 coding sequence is TGTGCCAGCAGCCAACTTCTGGCGGGAGGGCCCTCGGGAAATGAGCAGTTCTTC. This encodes CASSQLLAGGPSGNEQFF.

The DNA of the CDR3 is TGTGCCAGCAGCTCTCCACCCGGGGAAAATAGCACAGATACGCAGTATTTT. Translated, it gives CASSSPPGENSTDTQYF. The chain recombines TRBV7-9 with TRBJ2-3, with D maybe TRBD2 (5 bases). Trimming cost V 4 bases and J 0 bases, with 17 bases left between them. The CDR3 spans 17 residues. The germline V gene has CDR1 SEHNR and CDR2 FQNEAQ (reference sequence).